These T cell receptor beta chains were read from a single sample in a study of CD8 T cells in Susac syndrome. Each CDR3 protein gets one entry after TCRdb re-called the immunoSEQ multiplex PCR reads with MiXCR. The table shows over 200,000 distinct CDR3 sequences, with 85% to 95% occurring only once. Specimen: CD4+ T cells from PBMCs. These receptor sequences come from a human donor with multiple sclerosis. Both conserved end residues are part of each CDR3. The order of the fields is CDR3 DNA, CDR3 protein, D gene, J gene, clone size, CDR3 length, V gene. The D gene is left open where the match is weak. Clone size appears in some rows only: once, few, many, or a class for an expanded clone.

TGCAGTGCCGAGCGGGGGGCCTACGAGCAGTACTTC CSAERGAYEQYF TRBD2 TRBJ2-7 NA 12 TRBV20-1
TGTGCCAGCAGCCACTTAGGGGGTGACTCACCCCTCCACTTT CASSHLGGDSPLHF NA TRBJ1-6 NA 14 TRBV3-1
TGCAGTGCTGGGGGACAGGCTTCGAATGAGCAGTTCTTC CSAGGQASNEQFF TRBD1 TRBJ2-1 NA 13 TRBV29-1
TGCAGCGTCGAGGGACGGGCGAACACTGAAGCTTTCTTT CSVEGRANTEAFF NA TRBJ1-1 NA 13 TRBV29-1
TGCAGTGCTGGGAGGCTGGGGTTTAGCAATCAGCCCCAGCATTTT CSAGRLGFSNQPQHF NA TRBJ1-5 NA 15 TRBV20-1
TGTGCCAGCAGTTCACAAGGGGCCACTGAAGCTTTCTTT CASSSQGATEAFF NA TRBJ1-1 NA 13 TRBV12-3/TRBV12-4
TGTGCCAGCAGCAGAGTGGGGATCGGGACTGAAGCTTTCTTT CASSRVGIGTEAFF NA TRBJ1-1 NA 14 TRBV9
TGTGCCTGGAGCAAGGACATTTACAATGAGCAGTTCTTC CAWSKDIYNEQFF NA TRBJ2-1 NA 13 TRBV30
TGTGCCAGCAGCCAAGAACGGGTTTTGAACACTGAAGCTTTCTTT CASSQERVLNTEAFF NA TRBJ1-1 NA 15 TRBV3-1
TGTGCCTGGACAGGGGGGAACACTGAAGCTTTCTTT CAWTGGNTEAFF TRBD1 TRBJ1-1 NA 12 TRBV30
TGTGCCAGCTCACCCCAGGGGGAGACCCAGTACTTC CASSPQGETQYF NA TRBJ2-5 few 12 TRBV18
TGCAGTGCCGCCGGGACACCGGAGGGAGATACGCAGTATTTT CSAAGTPEGDTQYF NA TRBJ2-3 NA 14 TRBV20-1
TGTGCCAGTAGTCGAGGGACACCTGACTCTAGCACAGATACGCAGTATTTT CASSRGTPDSSTDTQYF NA TRBJ2-3 NA 17 TRBV19
TGCAGTGCTACAAGACGCTTGGCTGAAGCTTTCTTT CSATRRLAEAFF NA TRBJ1-1 NA 12 TRBV20-1
TGTGCCTGGAGTGGGGGCCAAGACAAAAACATTCAGTACTTC CAWSGGQDKNIQYF NA TRBJ2-4 NA 14 TRBV30
TGTGCCACTCAGAGTACCGGGTTCAGTGCATATGGCTACACCTTC CATQSTGFSAYGYTF NA TRBJ1-2 NA 15 TRBV12-3/TRBV12-4
TGTGCCAGTAGTACCCGGAACGTAAAGCCCTACGAGCAGTACTTC CASSTRNVKPYEQYF NA TRBJ2-7 NA 15 TRBV19
TGTGCCTGGTACCGGGACAGCGACACCGGGGAGCTGTTTTTT CAWYRDSDTGELFF TRBD1 TRBJ2-2 once 14 TRBV30
TGCGCCAGCAGCTTGGGAGGTGGAGTGGGGAATTCACCCCTCCACTTT CASSLGGGVGNSPLHF NA TRBJ1-6 NA 16 TRBV5-1
TGTGCCAGCAGTTGGACAGGGGGCAGCTCCTACGAGCAGTACTTC CASSWTGGSSYEQYF TRBD1 TRBJ2-7 few 15 TRBV6-5
TGCAGTGCTGCCCGACAGGGTGGCTACGAGCAGTACTTC CSAARQGGYEQYF TRBD1 TRBJ2-7 NA 13 TRBV20-1
TGCAGTGCTATGACAGGGGGAGAGACCCAGTACTTC CSAMTGGETQYF TRBD1 TRBJ2-5 NA 12 TRBV20-1
TGTGCCAGCAGCGACTCAGGCTACTATGGCTACACCTTC CASSDSGYYGYTF NA TRBJ1-2 NA 13 TRBV7-9
TGCAGTGCTAGAGATCCCCAGGGAGGGGATCAGCCCCAGCATTTT CSARDPQGGDQPQHF NA TRBJ1-5 NA 15 TRBV20-1
TGTGCCAGTAGTATGAGGTACACTGAAGCTTTCTTT CASSMRYTEAFF NA TRBJ1-1 NA 12 TRBV19
TGCGCCAGCACTAGACAGGGCCCACCCTATGGCTACACCTTC CASTRQGPPYGYTF TRBD1 TRBJ1-2 NA 14 TRBV23-1
TGTGCCACCAGTGACTCCCGAGGACATGCGGGCACCGGGGAGCTGTTTTTT CATSDSRGHAGTGELFF NA TRBJ2-2 NA 17 TRBV24-1
TGTGCCAGCAGGCCTAGCGGGGGGGCCATAGAGACCCAGTACTTC CASRPSGGAIETQYF TRBD2 TRBJ2-5 NA 15 TRBV6-5
TGCAGTGCTACGGGTGACAGGACAGGGACCCAGTACTTC CSATGDRTGTQYF TRBD1 TRBJ2-5 NA 13 TRBV20-1
TGTGCCAGCAGGCCGCTAGCTGAAGCCCAGTACTTC CASRPLAEAQYF NA TRBJ2-5 once 12 TRBV2
TGCAGCGTTGGACAAACTAATGAAAAACTGTTTTTT CSVGQTNEKLFF NA TRBJ1-4 NA 12 TRBV29-1
TGTGCCTGCCTCGACAGGTACTATGGCTACACCTTC CACLDRYYGYTF NA TRBJ1-2 NA 12 TRBV30
TGCAGTGCAGCGGCAGGGAGCTTTTCCGGAACCTCCTATGGCTACACCTTC CSAAAGSFSGTSYGYTF NA TRBJ1-2 NA 17 TRBV20-1
TGCAGCGCCTCAGGGGTTGGGGCCAACGTCCTGACTTTC CSASGVGANVLTF NA TRBJ2-6 few 13 TRBV29-1
TGTGCCAGCAGCGTAGCAGGGTATCTACATGGAGAGACCCAGTACTTC CASSVAGYLHGETQYF NA TRBJ2-5 NA 16 TRBV9
TGTGCCTGGAACGTAGCTAACTATGGCTACACCTTC CAWNVANYGYTF NA TRBJ1-2 NA 12 TRBV30
TGCAGCGGATCTTTAGGACAGGGGATGGGAATTACTGAAGCTTTCTTT CSGSLGQGMGITEAFF TRBD1 TRBJ1-1 NA 16 TRBV29-1
TGTGCTAGCAGCTTTCACCCCGGGCCCTACAATGAGCAGTTCTTC CASSFHPGPYNEQFF NA TRBJ2-1 once 15 TRBV7-7
TGCGCCAGCAGCTGGGGGTCTTCTCAAGAGACCCAGTACTTC CASSWGSSQETQYF NA TRBJ2-5 NA 14 TRBV5-1
TGTGCCAGCAGCTTGGCCGATAGGGGGGAGCTGTTTTTT CASSLADRGELFF NA TRBJ2-2 NA 13 TRBV5-4
TGTGCCAGCAGCCAGACGGCCCACCAAGAGACCCAGTACTTC CASSQTAHQETQYF NA TRBJ2-5 NA 14 TRBV7-9
TGTGCCAGCAGCGGTTTTGGAGGGAACCAAGAGACCCAGTACTTC CASSGFGGNQETQYF NA TRBJ2-5 NA 15 TRBV9
TGTGCCAGTATGGGGGGCCGGGATACGCAGTATTTT CASMGGRDTQYF NA TRBJ2-3 NA 12 TRBV19
TGCGCCAGCCAACGCTCGTACCGGGACGCAGAACTCTACGAGCAGTACTTC CASQRSYRDAELYEQYF NA TRBJ2-7 NA 17 TRBV23-1
TGCAGCGTTGAATTAACAGGGTCCGACGAGCAGTACTTC CSVELTGSDEQYF NA TRBJ2-7 NA 13 TRBV29-1
TGTGCCAGCAGCTGGGCCAGGGCAGTTGAAGCTTTCTTT CASSWARAVEAFF NA TRBJ1-1 NA 13 TRBV5-6
TGCAGCGTTGCACCCGGCTACACCTTC CSVAPGYTF NA TRBJ1-2 NA 9 TRBV29-1
TGTGCCAGCAGTGAGGTTCCGGGACTCGAGCAGTTCTTC CASSEVPGLEQFF NA TRBJ2-1 once 13 TRBV2
TGTGCCAGCTCCCCGGCAGGGGACTCGGGAGAGCAGTACTTC CASSPAGDSGEQYF NA TRBJ2-7 NA 14 TRBV18
TGTGCCAGCAGTACCCAGGGACCCCACGAGCAGTACTTC CASSTQGPHEQYF NA TRBJ2-7 NA 13 TRBV12-3/TRBV12-4
TGTGCCAGCAGCCAGTACGATACGCAGTATTTT CASSQYDTQYF NA TRBJ2-3 once 11 TRBV14
TGTGCCAGCAGTTTCACGGGACAGGGGTCTGTAGCTTTCTTT CASSFTGQGSVAFF TRBD1 TRBJ1-1 NA 14 TRBV12-3/TRBV12-4
TGTGCCAGCAGCCGTGTTGCCACCGGGGAGCTGTTTTTT CASSRVATGELFF NA TRBJ2-2 NA 13 TRBV12-3/TRBV12-4
TGTGCCAGCAGCCTCGGCTACCGGGGGGGTGAGCAGTTCTTC CASSLGYRGGEQFF TRBD2 TRBJ2-1 NA 14 TRBV3-1
TGTGCCAGCAGTTATAAGAAGGTTACTGAAGCTTTCTTT CASSYKKVTEAFF NA TRBJ1-1 NA 13 TRBV6-5